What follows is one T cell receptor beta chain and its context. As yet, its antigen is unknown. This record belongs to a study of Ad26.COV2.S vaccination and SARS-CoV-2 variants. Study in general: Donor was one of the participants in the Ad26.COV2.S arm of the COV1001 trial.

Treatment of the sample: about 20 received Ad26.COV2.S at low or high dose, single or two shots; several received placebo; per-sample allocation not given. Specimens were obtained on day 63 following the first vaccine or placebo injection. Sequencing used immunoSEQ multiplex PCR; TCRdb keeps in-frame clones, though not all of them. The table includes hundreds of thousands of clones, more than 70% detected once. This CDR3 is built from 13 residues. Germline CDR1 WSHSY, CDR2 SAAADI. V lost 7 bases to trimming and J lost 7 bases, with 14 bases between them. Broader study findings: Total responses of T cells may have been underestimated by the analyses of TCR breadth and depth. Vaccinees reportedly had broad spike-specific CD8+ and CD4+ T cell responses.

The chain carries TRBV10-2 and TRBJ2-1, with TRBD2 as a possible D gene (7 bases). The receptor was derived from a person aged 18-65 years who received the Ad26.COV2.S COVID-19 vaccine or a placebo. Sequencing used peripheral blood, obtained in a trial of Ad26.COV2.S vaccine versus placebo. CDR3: CASMGGGRNEQFF. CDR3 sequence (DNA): TGCGCCAGCATGGGGGGGGGCAGAAATGAGCAGTTCTTC.